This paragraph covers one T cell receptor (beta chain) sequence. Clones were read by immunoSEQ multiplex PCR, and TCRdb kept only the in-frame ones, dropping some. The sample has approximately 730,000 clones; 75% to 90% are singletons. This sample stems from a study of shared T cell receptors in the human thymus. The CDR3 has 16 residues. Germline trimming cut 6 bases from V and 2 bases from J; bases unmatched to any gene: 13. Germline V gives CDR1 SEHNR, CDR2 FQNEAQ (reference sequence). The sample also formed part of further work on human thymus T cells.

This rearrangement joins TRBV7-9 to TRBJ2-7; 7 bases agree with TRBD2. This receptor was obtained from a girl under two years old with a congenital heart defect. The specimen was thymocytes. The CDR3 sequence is CASRGPRGRGAYEQYF. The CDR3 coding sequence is TGTGCCAGCAGGGGCCCCCGGGGCCGGGGGGCCTACGAGCAGTACTTC.